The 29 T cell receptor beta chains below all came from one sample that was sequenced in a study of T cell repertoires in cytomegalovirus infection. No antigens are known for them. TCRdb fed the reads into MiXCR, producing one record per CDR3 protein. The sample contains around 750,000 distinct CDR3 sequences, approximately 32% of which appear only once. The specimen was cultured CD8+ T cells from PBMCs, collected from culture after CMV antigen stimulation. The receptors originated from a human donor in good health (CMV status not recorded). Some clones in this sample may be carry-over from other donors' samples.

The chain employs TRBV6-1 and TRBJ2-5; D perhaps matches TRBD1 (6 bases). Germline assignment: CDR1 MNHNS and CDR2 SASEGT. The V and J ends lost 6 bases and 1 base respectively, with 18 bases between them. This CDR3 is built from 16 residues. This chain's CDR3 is CASSPQRGMAQETQYF. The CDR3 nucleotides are TGTGCCAGCAGCCCCCAAAGGGGGATGGCCCAAGAGACCCAGTACTTC.

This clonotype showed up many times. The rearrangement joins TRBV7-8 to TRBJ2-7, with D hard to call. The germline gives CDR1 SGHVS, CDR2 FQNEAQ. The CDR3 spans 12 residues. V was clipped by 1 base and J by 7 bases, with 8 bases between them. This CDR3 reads CASSLEGREQYF. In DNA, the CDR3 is TGTGCCAGCAGCTTAGAGGGTCGGGAGCAGTACTTC. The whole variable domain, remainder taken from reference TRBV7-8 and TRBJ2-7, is GAGVSQSPRYKVAKRGQDVALRCDPISGHVSLFWYQQALGQGPEFLTYFQNEAQLDKSGLPSDRFFAERPEGSVSTLKIQRTQQEDSAVYLCASSLEGREQYFGPGTRLTVT.

This chain's CDR3 is CASSEVHKNEQFF. The CDR3 DNA reads TGTGCCAGCAGTGAAGTCCATAAAAATGAGCAGTTCTTC. The chain is built from TRBV6-4 and TRBJ2-1; no definite D call. This CDR3 region has 13 residues. Trimming took off 3 bases at V and 7 bases at J, with 10 bases between the two ends. The V gene's germline CDR1 is MRHNA and CDR2 SNTAGT.

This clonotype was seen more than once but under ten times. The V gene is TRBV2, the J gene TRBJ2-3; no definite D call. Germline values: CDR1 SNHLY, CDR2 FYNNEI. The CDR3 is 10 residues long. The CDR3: CATSGDTQYF. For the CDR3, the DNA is TGTGCTACTTCAGGAGATACGCAGTATTTT.

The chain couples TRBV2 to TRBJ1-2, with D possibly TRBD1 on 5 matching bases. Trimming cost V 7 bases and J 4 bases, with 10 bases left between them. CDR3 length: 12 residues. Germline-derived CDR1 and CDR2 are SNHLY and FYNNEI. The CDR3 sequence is CASMGGGYGYTF. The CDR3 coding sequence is TGTGCCAGCATGGGCGGGGGCTATGGCTACACCTTC.

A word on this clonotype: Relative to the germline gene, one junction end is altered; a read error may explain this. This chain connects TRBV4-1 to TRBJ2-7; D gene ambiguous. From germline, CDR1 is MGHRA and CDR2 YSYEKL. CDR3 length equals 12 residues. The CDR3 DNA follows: TGCGCCAGCAGCCACGACCAGCACGAGCAGTGCTTC. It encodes CASSHDQHEQCF.

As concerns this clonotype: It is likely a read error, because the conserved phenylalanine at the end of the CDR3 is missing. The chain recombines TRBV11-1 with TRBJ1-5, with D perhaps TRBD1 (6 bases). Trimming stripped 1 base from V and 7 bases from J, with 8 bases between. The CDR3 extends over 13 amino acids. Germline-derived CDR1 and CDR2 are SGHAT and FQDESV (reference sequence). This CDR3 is CASSLGGGQPQHL. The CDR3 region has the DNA TGTGCCAGCAGCTTAGGCGGGGGCCAGCCCCAGCATCTT.

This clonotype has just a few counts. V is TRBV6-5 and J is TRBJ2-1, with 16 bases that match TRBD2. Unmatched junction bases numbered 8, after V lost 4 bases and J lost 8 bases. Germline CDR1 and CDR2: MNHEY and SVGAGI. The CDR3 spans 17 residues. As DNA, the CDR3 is TGTGCCAGCAGTTTGGGGACTAGCGGGGGGGCGGTATATGAGCAGTTCTTC. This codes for CASSLGTSGGAVYEQFF.

The CDR3 DNA follows: TGTGCCAGCAGTGATCGGACAGGGGAGGGAGGGGAGCAGTACTTC. Translating it yields CASSDRTGEGGEQYF. The gene calls are TRBV2 and TRBJ2-7, with 9 bases aligning to TRBD1. Germline V gives CDR1 SNHLY, CDR2 FYNNEI. CDR3 length equals 15 residues. J was trimmed by 7 bases and V by 3 bases; bases with no gene match: 10.

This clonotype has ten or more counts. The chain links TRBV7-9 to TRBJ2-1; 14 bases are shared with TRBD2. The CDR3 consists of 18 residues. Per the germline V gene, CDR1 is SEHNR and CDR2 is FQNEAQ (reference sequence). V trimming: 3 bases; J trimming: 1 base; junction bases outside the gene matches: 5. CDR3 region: CASSFRTSGGPSYNEQFF. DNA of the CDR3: TGTGCCAGCAGCTTCCGGACTAGCGGGGGGCCTTCCTACAATGAGCAGTTCTTC.

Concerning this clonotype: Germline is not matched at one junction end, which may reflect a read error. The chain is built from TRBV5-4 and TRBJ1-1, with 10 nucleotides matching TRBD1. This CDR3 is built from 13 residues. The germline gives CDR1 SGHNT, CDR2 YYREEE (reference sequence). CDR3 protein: CASSQDRGVEASF. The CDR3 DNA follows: TGTGCCAGCAGTCAGGACAGGGGGGTTGAAGCTTCCTTT. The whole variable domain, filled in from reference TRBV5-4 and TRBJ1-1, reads ETGVTQSPTHLIKTRGQQVTLRCSSQSGHNTVSWYQQALGQGPQFIFQYYREEENGRGNFPPRFSGLQFPNYSSELNVNALELDDSALYLCASSQDRGVEASFGQGTRLTVV.

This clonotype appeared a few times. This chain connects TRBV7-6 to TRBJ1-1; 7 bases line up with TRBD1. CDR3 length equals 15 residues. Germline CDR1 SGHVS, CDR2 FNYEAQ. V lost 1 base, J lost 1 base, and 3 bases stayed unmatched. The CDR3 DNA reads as TGTGCCAGCAGCTTAGAGGCAGGGGGGAACACTGAAGCTTTCTTT. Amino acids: CASSLEAGGNTEAFF.

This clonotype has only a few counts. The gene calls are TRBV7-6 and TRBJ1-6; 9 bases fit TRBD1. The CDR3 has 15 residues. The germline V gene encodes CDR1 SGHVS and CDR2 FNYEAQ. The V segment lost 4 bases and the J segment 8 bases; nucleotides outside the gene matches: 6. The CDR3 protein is CASSSAQGAYSPLHF. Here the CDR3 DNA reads TGTGCCAGCAGCTCAGCACAGGGGGCGTATTCACCCCTCCACTTT.

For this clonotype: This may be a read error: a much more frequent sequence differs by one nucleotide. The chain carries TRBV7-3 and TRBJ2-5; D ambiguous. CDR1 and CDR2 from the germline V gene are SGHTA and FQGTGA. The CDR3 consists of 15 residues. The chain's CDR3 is CASSSSALPQENQYF. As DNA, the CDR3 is TGTGCCAGCAGCTCCAGTGCCTTACCTCAAGAGAACCAGTACTTC.

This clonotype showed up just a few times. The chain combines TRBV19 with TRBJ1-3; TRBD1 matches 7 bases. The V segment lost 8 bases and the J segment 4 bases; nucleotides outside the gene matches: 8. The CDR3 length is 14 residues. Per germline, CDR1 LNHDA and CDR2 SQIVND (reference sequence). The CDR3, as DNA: TGTGCCAGTTCCTCCGGGACAGAAGGAAACACCATATATTTT. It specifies CASSSGTEGNTIYF. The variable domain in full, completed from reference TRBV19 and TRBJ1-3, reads DGGITQSPKYLFRKEGQNVTLSCEQNLNHDAMYWYRQDPGQGLRLIYYSQIVNDFQKGDIAEGYSVSREKKESFPLTVTSAQKNPTAFYLCASSSGTEGNTIYFGEGSWLTVV.

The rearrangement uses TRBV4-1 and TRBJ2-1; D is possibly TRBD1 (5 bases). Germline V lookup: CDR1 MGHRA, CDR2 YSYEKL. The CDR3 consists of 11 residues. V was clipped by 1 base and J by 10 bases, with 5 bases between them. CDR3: CASSQGQEQFF. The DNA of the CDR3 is TGCGCCAGCAGCCAAGGACAGGAGCAGTTCTTC.

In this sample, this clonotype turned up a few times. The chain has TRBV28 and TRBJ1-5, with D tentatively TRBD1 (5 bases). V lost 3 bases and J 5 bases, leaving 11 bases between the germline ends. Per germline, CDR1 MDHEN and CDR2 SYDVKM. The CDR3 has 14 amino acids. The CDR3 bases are TGTGCCAGCAGTTTTAGCCAGGGCGATCAGCCCCAGCATTTT. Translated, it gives CASSFSQGDQPQHF. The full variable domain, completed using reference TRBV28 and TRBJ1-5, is DVKVTQSSRYLVKRTGEKVFLECVQDMDHENMFWYRQDPGLGLRLIYFSYDVKMKEKGDIPEGYSVSREKKERFSLILESASTNQTSMYLCASSFSQGDQPQHFGDGTRLSIL.

CDR3 sequence reads: CASSLGGTSEAFF. DNA of the CDR3: TGTGCCAGCAGTCTGGGGGGGACATCCGAAGCTTTCTTT. The chain employs TRBV7-9 and TRBJ1-1; D may be TRBD1 (6 bases). With 6 bases removed from V and 8 bases from J, the gap between germline ends came to 16 bases. CDR1 is SEHNR, CDR2 FQNEAQ, per germline (reference sequence). The CDR3 is 13 residues long.

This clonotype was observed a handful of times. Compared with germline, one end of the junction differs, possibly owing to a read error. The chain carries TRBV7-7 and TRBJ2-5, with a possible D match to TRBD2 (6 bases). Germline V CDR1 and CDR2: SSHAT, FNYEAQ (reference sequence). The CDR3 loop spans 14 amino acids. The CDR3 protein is CASSRGAIQETQYF. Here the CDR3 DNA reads TGTGCTAGCAGCCGCGGGGCAATCCAAGAGACCCAGTACTTC.

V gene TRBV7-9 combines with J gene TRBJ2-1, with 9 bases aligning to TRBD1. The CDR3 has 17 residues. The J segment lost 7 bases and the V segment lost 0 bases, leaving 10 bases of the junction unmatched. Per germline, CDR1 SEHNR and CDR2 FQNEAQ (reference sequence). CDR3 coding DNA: TGTGCCAGCAGCTTAGCCATTGGGACAGGGAATTGGAATGAGCAGTTCTTC. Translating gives CASSLAIGTGNWNEQFF. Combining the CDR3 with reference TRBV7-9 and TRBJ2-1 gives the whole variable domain DTGVSQNPRHKITKRGQNVTFRCDPISEHNRLYWYRQTLGQGPEFLTYFQNEAQLEKSRLLSDRFSAERPKGSFSTLEIQRTEQGDSAMYLCASSLAIGTGNWNEQFFGPGTRLTVL.

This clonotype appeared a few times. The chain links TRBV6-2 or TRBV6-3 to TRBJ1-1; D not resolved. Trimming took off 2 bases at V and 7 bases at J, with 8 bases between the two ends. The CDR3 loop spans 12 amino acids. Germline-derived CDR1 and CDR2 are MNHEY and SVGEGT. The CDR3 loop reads CASSYPTVEAFF. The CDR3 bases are TGTGCCAGCAGTTACCCCACGGTTGAAGCTTTCTTT.

CDR3 nucleotide sequence: TGTGCCAGCAGCCCCCCCACGGTAGCATACAATGAGCAGTTCTTC. Translated, it gives CASSPPTVAYNEQFF. The V gene is TRBV7-6, the J gene TRBJ2-1, with D unresolved. CDR1 SGHVS and CDR2 FNYEAQ come from the germline V gene. The CDR3 contains 15 residues. V lost 5 bases and J lost 4, with 15 bases in between.

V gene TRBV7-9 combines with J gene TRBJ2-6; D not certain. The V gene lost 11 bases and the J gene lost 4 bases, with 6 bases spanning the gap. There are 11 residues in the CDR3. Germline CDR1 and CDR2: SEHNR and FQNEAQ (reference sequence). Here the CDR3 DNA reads TGTGCCGTTCTAGGGGCCAACGTCCTGACTTTC. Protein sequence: CAVLGANVLTF.

The CDR3 bases are TGTGCCAGCAGTTTAAAAAAGAATCTGGGAGGTTCACCCCTCCACTTT. Its translation is CASSLKKNLGGSPLHF. The chain is built from TRBV12-3 or TRBV12-4 and TRBJ1-6; no definite D call. The CDR3 extends over 16 amino acids. Trimming took off 2 bases at V and 9 bases at J, with 17 bases between the two ends.

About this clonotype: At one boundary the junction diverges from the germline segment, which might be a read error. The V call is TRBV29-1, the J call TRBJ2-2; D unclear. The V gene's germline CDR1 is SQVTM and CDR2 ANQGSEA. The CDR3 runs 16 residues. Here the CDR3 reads CSAETYPTVNTGELFF. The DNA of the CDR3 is TGCAGCGCTGAAACGTATCCGACGGTCAACACCGGGGAGCTGTTTTTT.

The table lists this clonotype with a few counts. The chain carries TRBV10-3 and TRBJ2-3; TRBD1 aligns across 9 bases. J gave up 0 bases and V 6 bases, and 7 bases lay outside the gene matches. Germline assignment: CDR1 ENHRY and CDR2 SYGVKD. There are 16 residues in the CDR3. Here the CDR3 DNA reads TGTGCCATCAGACGTTACGGACAGGGGAGCACAGATACGCAGTATTTT. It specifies CAIRRYGQGSTDTQYF.

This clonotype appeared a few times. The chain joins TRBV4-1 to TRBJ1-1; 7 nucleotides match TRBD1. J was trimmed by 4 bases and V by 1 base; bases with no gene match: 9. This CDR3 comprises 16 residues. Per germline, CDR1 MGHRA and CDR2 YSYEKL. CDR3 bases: TGCGCCAGCAGCCAAGCAGGCAAGGGGGCGCGCACTGAAGCTTTCTTT. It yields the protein CASSQAGKGARTEAFF.

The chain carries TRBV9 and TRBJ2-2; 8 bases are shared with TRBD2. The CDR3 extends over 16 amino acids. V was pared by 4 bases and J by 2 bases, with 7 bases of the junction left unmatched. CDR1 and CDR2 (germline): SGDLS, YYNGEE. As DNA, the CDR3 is TGTGCCAGCAGCCCCCCGGGGGGGATAAACACCGGGGAGCTGTTTTTT. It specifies CASSPPGGINTGELFF.

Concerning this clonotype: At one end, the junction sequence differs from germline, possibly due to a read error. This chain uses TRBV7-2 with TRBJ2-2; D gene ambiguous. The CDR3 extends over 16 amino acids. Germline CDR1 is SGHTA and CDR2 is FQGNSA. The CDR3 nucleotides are TGTGTCAGCAGCGCCCGACGGGTGACGAACACCGGGGAGCTGTTTTTT. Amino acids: CVSSARRVTNTGELFF.